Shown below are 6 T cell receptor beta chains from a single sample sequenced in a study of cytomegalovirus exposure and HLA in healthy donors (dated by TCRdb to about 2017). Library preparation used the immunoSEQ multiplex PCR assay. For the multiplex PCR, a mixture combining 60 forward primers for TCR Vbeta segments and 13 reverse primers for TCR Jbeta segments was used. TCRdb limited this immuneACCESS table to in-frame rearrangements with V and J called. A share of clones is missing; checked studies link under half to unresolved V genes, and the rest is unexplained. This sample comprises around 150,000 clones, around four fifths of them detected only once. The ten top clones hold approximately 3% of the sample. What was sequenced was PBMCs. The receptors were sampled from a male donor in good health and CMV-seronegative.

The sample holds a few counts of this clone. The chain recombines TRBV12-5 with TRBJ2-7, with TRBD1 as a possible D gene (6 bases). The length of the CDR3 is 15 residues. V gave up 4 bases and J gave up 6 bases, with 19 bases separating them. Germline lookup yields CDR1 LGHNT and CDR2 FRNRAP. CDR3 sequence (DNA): TGTGCTAGTGGTTCCCAGGGGTGGGTTATATCCGAGCAGTACTTC. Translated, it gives CASGSQGWVISEQYF.

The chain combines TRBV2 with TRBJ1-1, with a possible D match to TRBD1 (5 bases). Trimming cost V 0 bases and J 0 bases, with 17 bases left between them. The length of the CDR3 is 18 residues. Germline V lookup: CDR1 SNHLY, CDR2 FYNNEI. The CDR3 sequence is CASSEAPTLQAMNTEAFF. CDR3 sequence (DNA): TGTGCCAGCAGTGAAGCGCCTACGTTACAGGCGATGAACACTGAAGCTTTCTTT.

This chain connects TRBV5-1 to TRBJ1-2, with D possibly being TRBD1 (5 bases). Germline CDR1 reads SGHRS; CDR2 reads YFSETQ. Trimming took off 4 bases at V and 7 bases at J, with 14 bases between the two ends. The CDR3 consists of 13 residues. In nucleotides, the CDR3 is TGCGCCAGCAGCCCTGTGGGGGGTTCTGGCTACACCTTC. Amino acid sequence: CASSPVGGSGYTF.

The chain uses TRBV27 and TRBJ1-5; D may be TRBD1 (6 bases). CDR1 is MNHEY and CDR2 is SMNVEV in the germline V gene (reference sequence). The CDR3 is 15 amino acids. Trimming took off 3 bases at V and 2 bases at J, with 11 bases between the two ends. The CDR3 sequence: CASSFRGWGNQPQHF. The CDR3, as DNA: TGTGCCAGCAGTTTTAGGGGGTGGGGCAATCAGCCCCAGCATTTT.

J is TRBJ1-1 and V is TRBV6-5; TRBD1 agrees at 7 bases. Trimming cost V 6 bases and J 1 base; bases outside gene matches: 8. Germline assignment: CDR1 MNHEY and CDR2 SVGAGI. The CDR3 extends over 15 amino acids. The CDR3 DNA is TGTGCCAGCAGACCCGACAGGGAACCGAACACTGAAGCTTTCTTT. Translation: CASRPDREPNTEAFF.

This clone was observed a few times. The CDR3, as DNA: TGTGCCAGTAGTACACTAGCGCCTCCCTACAATGAGCAGTTCTTC. It encodes CASSTLAPPYNEQFF. The chain is built from TRBV19 and TRBJ2-1; 7 bases fit TRBD2. V shed 4 bases, J shed 2 bases, and the junction held 5 bases outside the gene matches. This CDR3 contains 15 residues. The germline V gene has CDR1 LNHDA and CDR2 SQIVND (reference sequence).